One T cell receptor (beta chain) is described in this entry. This sample is drawn from a study of blood T cell repertoires in COVID-19. Profiling relied on immunoSEQ multiplex PCR, and the TCRdb table lists in-frame clones only, not all of them. The data show about 120,000 clones, roughly four fifths seen once. Trimming left V 3 bases short and J 2 bases short, with 8 bases between. This CDR3 spans 14 amino acids. The germline gives CDR1 LNHDA, CDR2 SQIVND (reference sequence). The chain carries TRBV19 and TRBJ1-5, with a possible D match to TRBD1 (5 bases). This sequence was found in a man aged 25 to 40 with COVID-19, enrolled during active disease. Sequencing was carried out using peripheral blood. The CDR3 DNA reads as TGTGCCAGTAGTATCAGGGTTGGCAATCAGCCCCAGCATTTT. Residues: CASSIRVGNQPQHF.